What follows are 22 T cell receptor beta chains derived from one specimen sequenced in a study of T cell repertoires in cytomegalovirus infection (dated by TCRdb to the late 2010s). These receptors lack a known antigen. TCRdb names Illumina HiSeq 1500 as the instrument used. TCRdb applied fastp at Q25 and MiXCR to the public reads, then kept only in-frame beta chains. All rows with the same CDR3 protein become a single entry with the most common DNA and genes. Across this sample there are some 800,000 distinct CDR3 sequences, with about 27% seen only once. Clones ranked in the top ten supply roughly 13% of the sample. The sample's treatment or condition, from its label and the paper: in vitro stimulation with specific CMV peptide epitopes to enrich CMV-specific T cells. This material consisted of cultured CD8+ T cells from PBMCs, taken from culture after CMV antigen stimulation. These receptors were collected from a human donor in good health (CMV status not recorded). Some clones in this sample may be carry-over from other donors' samples.

This clonotype was detected only a few times. The genes are TRBV9 and TRBJ2-5, with 7 bases aligning to TRBD2. J lost 3 bases, V lost 7 bases, and 6 bases had no gene match. The CDR3 covers 13 residues. Germline V CDR1 and CDR2: SGDLS, YYNGEE. The CDR3 bases are TGTGCCAGCTCTAGCGGCCATAAAGAGACCCAGTACTTC. The encoded protein is CASSSGHKETQYF.

A few counts support this clonotype. This chain joins TRBV12-3 or TRBV12-4 and TRBJ2-7; 9 bases match TRBD2. V dropped 6 bases and J dropped 7; count of bases not matched to a gene: 10. The CDR3 loop spans 14 amino acids. As DNA, the CDR3 is TGTGCCAGCAGCATAGCGGGGGCTAACCGTGAGCAGTACTTC. Residues: CASSIAGANREQYF.

At least ten counts were recorded for this clonotype. The V call is TRBV12-3 or TRBV12-4, the J call TRBJ1-1; D unresolved. CDR3 size: 14 residues. V was shortened by 6 bases and J by 7 bases, with 18 bases between the two germline ends. The CDR3 DNA sequence: TGTGCCAGCAGCCCAAGAAGAAAGCGAAGTGAAGCTTTCTTT. Protein: CASSPRRKRSEAFF.

The chain is built from TRBV15 and TRBJ1-4; TRBD1 is a possible D gene (6 bases). Trimming stripped 0 bases from V and 0 bases from J, with 14 bases between. The CDR3 loop spans 18 amino acids. Germline lookup yields CDR1 LNHNV and CDR2 YYDKDF (reference sequence). The CDR3 DNA sequence: TGTGCCACCAGCAGAGATCACGGGACATCTGCAACTAATGAAAAACTGTTTTTT. Translating gives CATSRDHGTSATNEKLFF. The full variable domain, completed using reference TRBV15 and TRBJ1-4, is DAMVIQNPRYQVTQFGKPVTLSCSQTLNHNVMYWYQQKSSQAPKLLFHYYDKDFNNEADTPDNFQSRRPNTSFCFLDIRSPGLGDTAMYLCATSRDHGTSATNEKLFFGSGTQLSVL.

The gene calls are TRBV7-3 and TRBJ2-7, with 7 bases identical to TRBD2. The V gene end was trimmed by 11 bases and the J gene end by 3 bases; junction bases not matched to a gene: 10. Germline V gene lookup returns CDR1 SGHTA and CDR2 FQGTGA. The length of the CDR3 is 13 residues. CDR3 nucleotides: TGTGCCCTATGGACTAGGCTAGGCTACGAGCAGTACGTC. It is translated as CALWTRLGYEQYV.

A few counts support this clonotype. The V call is TRBV28, the J call TRBJ1-6, with no clear D. The CDR3 consists of 13 residues. V lost 6 bases and J lost 9, with 12 bases in between. Germline CDR1 reads MDHEN; CDR2 reads SYDVKM. CDR3 bases: TGTGCCAGCAGCGATTTGGGAGCTTCACCCCTCCACTTT. Residues: CASSDLGASPLHF. Drawing the rest from reference TRBV28 and TRBJ1-6, the complete variable domain is DVKVTQSSRYLVKRTGEKVFLECVQDMDHENMFWYRQDPGLGLRLIYFSYDVKMKEKGDIPEGYSVSREKKERFSLILESASTNQTSMYLCASSDLGASPLHFGNGTRLTVT.

This clonotype was seen more than once but under ten times. The J gene is TRBJ1-1, the V gene TRBV6-6; D might be TRBD1 (6 bases). The germline V gene has CDR1 MNHNY and CDR2 SVGAGI (reference sequence). This CDR3 region has 12 residues. DNA for the CDR3: TGTGTCTTAGGGGGTAGGAACACTGAAGCTTTCTTT. Its translation: CVLGGRNTEAFF.

This clonotype appeared a few times. The gene calls are TRBV7-9 and TRBJ2-1, with D hard to call. V was pared by 7 bases and J by 10 bases, with 20 bases between. CDR3 length: 14 residues. CDR1 and CDR2 from the germline V gene are SEHNR and FQNEAQ (reference sequence). CDR3 residues: CASTTDSGRSEQFF. Here the CDR3 DNA reads TGTGCCAGCACAACCGACTCGGGTCGGTCGGAGCAGTTCTTC.

This clonotype was detected only a few times. The V gene is TRBV6-5, the J gene TRBJ2-5; the match to TRBD2 covers 7 bases. The V gene's germline CDR1 is MNHEY and CDR2 SVGAGI. The CDR3 spans 13 residues. V dropped 8 bases and J dropped 4; count of bases not matched to a gene: 7. The CDR3 region is CASARGLLETQYF. The CDR3 nucleotides read TGTGCCAGCGCGCGGGGACTACTAGAGACCCAGTACTTC.

The chain uses TRBV6-6 and TRBJ1-5, with D maybe TRBD1 (6 bases). This CDR3 has 15 amino acids. From germline, CDR1 is MNHNY and CDR2 SVGAGI (reference sequence). The V and J ends lost 5 bases and 3 bases respectively, with 14 bases between them. Here the CDR3 DNA reads TGTGCCAGCAGTCCTCAAACAGGGATCAATCAGCCCCAGCATTTT. It translates to CASSPQTGINQPQHF.

V usage is TRBV4-2 and J usage is TRBJ2-3, with D perhaps matching TRBD2 (6 bases). The CDR3 covers 15 residues. In germline, CDR1 is LGHNA, CDR2 YNFKEQ. The V end lost 1 base, the J end lost 5 bases, and 13 bases lay between the germline ends. This CDR3 is CASSQGPGVGDTQYF. In DNA, the CDR3 is TGTGCCAGCAGCCAAGGACCGGGGGTTGGAGATACGCAGTATTTT.

This chain uses TRBV27 with TRBJ2-7; 8 bases align to TRBD2. The germline V gene encodes CDR1 MNHEY and CDR2 SMNVEV (reference sequence). This CDR3 is built from 15 residues. V lost 6 bases and J lost 2; bases outside the gene matches: 9. In DNA, the CDR3 is TGTGCCAGCAGAGGTAGGACGGGGGGGCCCTACGAGCAGTACTTC. Its translation is CASRGRTGGPYEQYF.

The CDR3 reads CASSTGEAFF. As DNA, the CDR3 is TGTGCCAGCAGCACGGGGGAAGCTTTCTTT. This chain uses TRBV7-9 with TRBJ1-1; D is unresolved. Germline V lookup: CDR1 SEHNR, CDR2 FQNEAQ (reference sequence). V gave up 5 bases and J gave up 8 bases, with 6 bases separating them. The CDR3 loop spans 10 amino acids.

The V and J genes are TRBV7-8 and TRBJ2-5, with 10 bases fitting TRBD2. Germline V gene sequence: CDR1 SGHVS, CDR2 FQNEAQ. CDR3 length: 16 amino acids. Trimming cost V 1 base and J 2 bases; bases outside gene matches: 4. Written as DNA, the CDR3 is TGTGCCAGCAGCTTAGTGGCTAGCGGGGGACAAGAGACCCAGTACTTC. Translated, it gives CASSLVASGGQETQYF. Supplemented by reference TRBV7-8 and TRBJ2-5, the full variable domain reads GAGVSQSPRYKVAKRGQDVALRCDPISGHVSLFWYQQALGQGPEFLTYFQNEAQLDKSGLPSDRFFAERPEGSVSTLKIQRTQQEDSAVYLCASSLVASGGQETQYFGPGTRLLVL.

This clonotype was counted at least ten times. The CDR3 is CASSYVQPVYSNQPQHF. CDR3 coding DNA: TGTGCCAGCAGTTACGTCCAGCCAGTTTATAGCAATCAGCCCCAGCATTTT. This chain uses TRBV6-6 with TRBJ1-5; D unclear. CDR1 and CDR2 (germline): MNHNY, SVGAGI (reference sequence). The CDR3 is 17 amino acids. V lost 2 bases, J lost 0 bases, and 14 bases lay in between.

The chain is built from TRBV7-3 and TRBJ1-2, with D tentatively TRBD1 (6 bases). CDR3 length: 14 amino acids. Trimming took off 5 bases at V and 6 bases at J, with 16 bases between the two ends. Per germline, CDR1 SGHTA and CDR2 FQGTGA. CDR3 sequence reads: CASSPTGTHDGYTF. As DNA, the CDR3 is TGTGCCAGCAGCCCCACCGGGACACACGATGGCTACACCTTC.

This clonotype appeared a few times. The V call is TRBV6-2 or TRBV6-3, the J call TRBJ2-4, with D unresolved. This CDR3 is built from 14 residues. V was trimmed by 8 bases and J by 8 bases, leaving 19 bases between them. Looked up from germline, CDR1 is MNHEY and CDR2 is SVGEGT. This CDR3 reads CASSTWTVLDIQYF. DNA for the CDR3: TGTGCCAGCTCTACGTGGACGGTCCTCGACATTCAGTACTTC.

The gene calls are TRBV27 and TRBJ2-5, with 11 bases lining up with TRBD2. Germline CDR1 MNHEY, CDR2 SMNVEV (reference sequence). Trimming took 5 bases from V and 2 from J; bases not matched to a gene: 7. The CDR3 runs 16 residues. Here the CDR3 DNA reads TGTGCCAGCAGTATAACCACTAGCGGGGGACAAGAGACCCAGTACTTC. Translation: CASSITTSGGQETQYF.

This clonotype was seen repeatedly, ten times or more. The rearrangement links TRBV7-2 to TRBJ1-2; D might be TRBD1 (6 bases). Germline V gene data show CDR1 as SGHTA and CDR2 as FQGNSA. This CDR3 has 16 amino acids. V was pared by 5 bases and J by 1 base, with 17 bases between. CDR3 sequence reads: CASSPSIGGLNYGYTF. DNA of the CDR3: TGTGCCAGCAGCCCAAGCATCGGGGGGCTTAACTATGGCTACACCTTC.

The V call is TRBV12-3 or TRBV12-4, the J call TRBJ1-2, with TRBD1 as a possible D gene (6 bases). The CDR3 runs 15 residues. V was cut by 7 bases and J by 5 bases, with 20 bases left in between. CDR3 protein: CASTNSPGTLYGYTF. The CDR3, as DNA: TGTGCCAGCACCAACTCCCCCGGGACACTTTATGGCTACACCTTC.

The sample holds a few counts of this clonotype. V gene TRBV20-1 combines with J gene TRBJ1-1, with a possible D match to TRBD1 (6 bases). The CDR3 sequence is 11 residues long. The V and J ends lost 6 bases and 7 bases respectively, with 12 bases between them. Germline V CDR1 and CDR2: DFQATT, SNEGSKA (reference sequence). The CDR3 region has the DNA TGCAGTGCCCCTAGGGGGATTGAAGCTTTCTTT. This encodes CSAPRGIEAFF.

This chain joins TRBV11-2 and TRBJ2-3, with D perhaps matching TRBD1 (6 bases). Trimming cost V 4 bases and J 4 bases, with 15 bases left between them. Germline lookup yields CDR1 SGHAT and CDR2 FQNNGV. CDR3 length equals 15 residues. DNA for the CDR3: TGTGCCAGCAGCTCATGGACAGATCCGCCAGATACGCAGTATTTT. Its protein product is CASSSWTDPPDTQYF.